Sequencing of this TCR beta chain was carried out in a study of blood T cell repertoires in COVID-19 (dated by TCRdb to the early 2020s). Looking at the study overall: Samples covering the acute and convalescent phases of COVID-19 were provided by collaborators in the United States, Italy and Spain. A freely available public database, intended as a resource for researchers studying the immune response to SARS-CoV-2, is where the repertoires were released. Subjects who had been exposed to COVID-19, were actively infected with it, or had recovered from it provided the deeply sampled blood TCRbeta repertoires that made up the dataset. Nearly every sample came with metadata listing a de-identified subject ID, COVID-19 status, age in years and sex. The samples were drawn from the first 160 participants of the ongoing ImmuneRACE study and from roughly 1,300 subjects provided by 6 global collaborators. HLA class I and class II types, where available, came from metadata supplied by the sample provider rather than from assay-based typing. The material from the prospective study consisted of cDNA or gDNA derived from T cells, B-cell-depleted T cells, or PBMCs.

The CDR3 contains 10 residues, cysteine and phenylalanine counted. Only the CDR3 part of the read is kept: 30 bases, read in frame from the first base. Relative to germline, V is 8 bases shorter and J is 9 bases shorter, with 10 bases between their ends. CDR1 SGHVS and CDR2 FNYEAQ are derived from the germline V gene. Another Seattle source contributed samples from volunteer blood donors who had recovered from COVID-19. The collaborating institutions used their own protocols to collect whole blood in K2EDTA tubes. For TCRbeta analysis, collaborators shipped samples as frozen whole blood, isolated PBMCs, or DNA extracted from either of those sample types. Results the study describes overall, beyond this receptor: Clinical and demographic metadata were provided uncurated, with the amount varying by source and participant.

To note about this clone: There is no known antigen for this receptor. No base quality information exists; no much larger clone differs at one position.

TCRbeta CDR3 regions were amplified from genomic DNA using the immunoSEQ Assay, a bias-controlled multiplex PCR. In the source study's methods: The number of nucleated cells in each sample was estimated by amplification of reference gene primers within the assay. Sequence reads were collapsed and filtered to measure the absolute abundance of every unique TCRbeta CDR3 rearrangement. For each sample, productive Simpson clonality was calculated as the square root of Simpson's diversity index over productive rearrangements. TCRdb stores this immuneACCESS table with in-frame sequences only. Part of the clones is absent; in the studies checked, under half of the shortfall reflects unresolved V genes, and no reason is known for the rest. From that table come the V and J calls and clone size; the DNA was used to work out D and trimming. Counted in this sample were more than 300,000 clones; approximately 90% of them appeared once. The ten largest clones represent around 3.3% of the sample.

The chain links TRBV7-6 with TRBJ2-5, and the D gene may be TRBD2, 5 bases matching. The TCR sequence derives from a woman aged 18-30 years who had recovered from COVID-19. Sequencing was done on a sample of peripheral blood. The nucleotide sequence reads as follows: TGTGCCAGCGGCTCGGAGGCCCAGTACTTC. Its protein reads: CASGSEAQYF. Where the CDR3 stops, the reference TRBV7-6 and TRBJ2-5 genes take over; the full variable domain is GAGVSQSPRYKVTKRGQDVALRCDPISGHVSLYWYRQALGQGPEFLTYFNYEAQQDKSGLPNDRFSAERPEGSISTLTIQRTEQRDSAMYRCASGSEAQYFGPGTRLLVL.